The TCR beta chain under discussion was sequenced for a study of cytomegalovirus exposure and HLA in healthy donors (dated by TCRdb to the late 2010s). For the wider study: An earlier analysis of about 530 of the donors reported approximately 300 Gb of sequence data and 90 million to 120 million unique TCR beta sequences obtained from about 179 million T cells. Because of strong linkage in the cohort, four to six DR-DQ haplotypes were treated as single units for association and clustering. An earlier analysis of several hundred of the donors applied high-throughput TCR beta sequencing to assess whether each TCR beta V gene segment acted as functional or pseudogenic. Besides the first cohort of about 730 subjects, a separate validation cohort made up of roughly 120 different subjects was used. Donor age, sex, ethnicity and CMV serostatus were compiled together with the repertoire data. The study aimed to test whether cataloging public T cell receptors could reveal signatures of past pathogen exposure. Using immunosequencing, the study profiled T cell repertoires from fewer than 700 subjects and related those repertoires to cytomegalovirus serostatus. To predict cytomegalovirus infection status, the study brought together high-throughput TCR immunosequencing, statistical association of individual TCRs with disease status, and machine learning. HLA typing covered class I and class II loci at four-digit resolution. In a later genetic analysis, genome-wide SNP genotypes for about 55% of the 666 donors were used, and that subset was treated as a discovery cohort. Across about 380 genotyped donors of the cohort, an average of about 250,000 unique TCR beta nucleotide sequences per donor were sequenced, and roughly a sixth of those sequences were non-productive. A later analysis re-analyzed previously published TCR beta repertoires from 550 to 700 donors and added high-resolution HLA genotyping to study TCR occurrence patterns. The number of typed donors differed by locus: 629-630 for A, B, C, DRB1 and DQB1; 522 for DQA1; 600 to 610 for DPA1; and 400 to 480 for DPB1. All discovery cohort repertoires had been generated using a single sequencing platform. Of the 398 genotyped donors, 81% were placed in the genetic ancestry cluster associated with self-reported Caucasian donors. An early release covering more than 500 HLA-typed donors comprised approximately 300 gigabases of sequencing data and around 85 million unique TCR sequences. Rather than drawing on any new phenotypic data, the later analysis identified candidate immune exposures from TCR beta sequences and the way those sequences occurred across donors.

Beyond this particular receptor, the publication reports: Specific HLA alleles were associated with roughly 16,000 TCR beta sequences at a false discovery rate of 0.05 in a later analysis. The classifier was reported to diagnose cytomegalovirus status with high specificity and sensitivity in both the original cohort and the validation cohort. According to the authors, the approach could potentially be generalized to other disease states and immunological phenotypes. The study gave a list of more than 150 TCR beta chains associated with cytomegalovirus. An earlier analysis of approximately 600 of the donors showed that most TCR beta V segments appeared in productive rearrangements either about 87% or about 30% of the time, which broadly matched IMGT annotations. A later genetic analysis associated a missense DCLRE1C variant with V-gene and J-gene trimming of TCR beta chains, and an independent cohort replicated the association. Most TCR sequences were seen in very few donors, while some public TCRs were found in many individuals. Because counts were too low, roughly 18 rarely observed V segments, including chromosome 9 orphons, were left out of the earlier analysis of some 600 of the donors. HLA typing was unavailable for some donors at each locus, so association tests used only the typed subset. A later analysis found that most CMV-associated TCR beta chains appeared HLA-restricted, with HLA associations seemingly driven largely by CMV exposure. Assigning TCR associations to individual alleles was difficult when HLA alleles, especially DR and DQ, strongly co-occurred. According to a later genetic analysis, donors in an Asian-associated ancestry cluster had fewer N-insertions in productive TCRs than the approximately 630-donor mean. A further reported finding was that TCR beta sequences accurately predicted the HLA-A and HLA-B alleles for most subjects in the first cohort. A group of highly shared sequence variants was considered likely to be a technical artifact of the sequencing pipeline. Correlated functional status among segregating V segments might reflect linkage disequilibrium, but an unknown experimental factor could not be ruled out. In a later analysis, HLA-associated TCR beta chains showed more clonal expansion and lower generation probabilities than non-associated chains that were equally common. Three of the identified cytomegalovirus-associated TCR beta chains were confirmed in vitro to be specific for cytomegalovirus antigens. Sequencing depth was assumed to be roughly uniform across donors in the presence/absence analyses, though that assumption may not hold. Only TCR beta chains were sequenced in this cohort, and the absence of alpha or paired-chain data limited detectable features. In a later analysis, the rate of TCR association differed among HLA loci, with DRB1 alleles having the most associated TCRs and HLA-C alleles having the fewest. The 87-base-pair reads could not distinguish some IMGT-functional V segments, including TRBV6-2 and TRBV6-3, so those segments were excluded. A later analysis reported that several top co-occurrence clusters appeared linked to parvovirus B19, influenza, CMV and Epstein-Barr virus. Immune exposure information for the cohort was limited to CMV serostatus.

The protocol used for the library was the immunoSEQ multiplex PCR assay. For the multiplex PCR, a mixture combining 60 forward primers for TCR Vbeta segments and 13 reverse primers for TCR Jbeta segments was used. The CDR3 region of rearranged TCR beta genes was amplified from genomic DNA with a multiplex PCR assay. On the Illumina HiSeq System, the amplified TCR beta libraries were sequenced as 87-base-pair reads. In the source study's methods: Across the 700 or so repertoires, a later analysis counted 80 million or so unique TCR beta chains, 8.5 million to 12 million of which were shared by at least two donors. Raw reads were error-corrected and collapsed into unique sequences with a nearest-neighbor algorithm that merged closely related sequences to remove PCR and sequencing errors. Alignment of CDR3 sequences to IMGT reference sequences was used to assign V, D and J gene segments. Each retained sequence needed at least a six-nucleotide match to both a V gene segment and a J gene segment. Rearrangements were classified as productive when the CDR3 lacked stop codons and remained in frame with V and J, and all other rearrangements were classified as non-productive. Following IMGT convention, CDR3 was defined as the stretch from the second conserved V-encoded cysteine to the conserved J-encoded phenylalanine. Sequences without an unambiguous match to a single V gene segment were excluded from the earlier analysis of about 600 of the donors. An earlier analysis of a few hundred of the donors classified V segments as functional when productive rearrangements were above 56.7% and as segregating when the standard deviation between donors was above 5%. To diagnose cytomegalovirus status from the catalog of TCR beta chain sequences, a statistical classification framework was built. A later analysis assigned V and J genes by comparing TCR nucleotide sequences with IMGT/GENE-DB human TR gene sequences. Using the TCRdist pipeline, a later analysis assigned CDR3 sequences along with most-parsimonious VDJ recombination scenarios. A later analysis defined each TCR beta chain by its CDR3 amino acid sequence plus V-gene family, and excluded reads lacking a unique V-gene family. A later analysis removed several hundred highly shared, low-generation-probability nucleotide sequences to deal with suspected cross-contamination and a sequencing artifact. In a later analysis, a clonal expansion index was calculated for each public chain from normalized within-repertoire ranks of inferred template counts. Generation probabilities in a later analysis came from a VDJ recombination model fitted to out-of-frame rearrangements, and those results were checked against IGoR. Hypergeometric tests were used in a later analysis to score TCR-TCR, TCR-HLA and TCR-CMV co-occurrence, with a repertoire-size bias correction applied to the TCR pairs. To estimate false discovery rates, a later analysis permuted the HLA or CMV assignments 20 times. A later analysis grouped co-occurring TCRs with DBSCAN, adding TCRdist sequence similarity when clustering within HLA-allele-positive subsets. Co-occurrence clustering excluded repertoires with fewer than 30,000 or more than 120,000 public chains, plus five with anomalous nucleotide sharing. TCRdb took this table from immuneACCESS and kept in-frame rearrangements with V and J called. Such tables lack part of the clones; where checked against another copy, unresolved V genes explain under half of the gap, and the rest is unexplained. Clone size and the V and J calls come from that table; the DNA yielded D and trimming. This sample has over 100,000 clones in its table, and under 70% of those were observed once. Of the sample, around 8.2% falls within the top ten clones.

Including cysteine and phenylalanine, the CDR3 has 13 amino acids. Only the CDR3 portion is preserved as DNA: 39 bases, with reading frame beginning at the first base. CDR1 and CDR2, looked up from the germline V gene, are SGHNT and YENEEA. In total, approximately 610 healthy bone marrow donors made up the cohort. At the time of sampling, all cohort members were nominally healthy, though unrecorded immune exposures were likely present. The donor tested CMV seropositive and was one of the 289 seropositive cohort members. Every donor gave a peripheral blood sample, and the peripheral blood mononuclear cells from that sample were used for TCR beta sequencing. Genomic DNA extraction from the blood cell samples was performed with the Qiagen DNeasy Blood Extraction Kit. Notes on this clone: Its antigen remains unidentified. Base qualities are missing; no much larger clone stands one base away.

The specimen sequenced was PBMCs. In this chain, TRBV11-3 is recombined with TRBJ2-5, with TRBD1 perhaps the D gene, on 6 matching bases. The J call is uncertain, as TRBJ2-7 better fits the DNA end. The receptor was derived from a man in his thirties or forties in good health and CMV-seropositive. This receptor carries the CDR3 CASSLNRDYEQYF. The DNA sequence is TGTGCCAGCAGCTTAAACAGGGACTACGAGCAGTACTTC.